What follows is one TCR beta chain and its context. Exposed study participants had met a COVID-19 case within 2 weeks before entry. This specimen belongs to a study of blood T cell repertoires in COVID-19. The wider study: Acute-phase and convalescent COVID-19 samples originated in the United States, Italy and Spain. T cells, B-cell-depleted T cells, or PBMCs supplied cDNA or gDNA.

Authors' analysis steps: Reference gene primer amplification yielded estimated nucleated cell counts. The table came from immunoSEQ multiplex PCR; TCRdb's copy has only in-frame clones and leaves some out. D and trimming were read from the DNA, whereas the V and J calls and clone size are those reported in that table. Counted here are approximately 250,000 clones, 80% to 90% occurring once; the ten biggest clones make up over 3%. Sequencing was performed on PBMCs or T cells enriched from blood (not recorded which). The TCR sequence derives from a woman between 40 and 55 years old who had been exposed to COVID-19.

This CDR3 is CATSRGSGVETQYF. In DNA, the CDR3 is TGTGCCACCTCCCGGGGTAGCGGGGTTGAGACCCAGTACTTC. The rearrangement uses TRBV5-4 and TRBJ2-5; 8 positions match TRBD2. V trimming: 9 bases; J trimming: 5 bases; junction bases outside the gene matches: 12. Germline V lookup: CDR1 SGHNT, CDR2 YYREEE (reference sequence). This CDR3 spans 14 amino acids.